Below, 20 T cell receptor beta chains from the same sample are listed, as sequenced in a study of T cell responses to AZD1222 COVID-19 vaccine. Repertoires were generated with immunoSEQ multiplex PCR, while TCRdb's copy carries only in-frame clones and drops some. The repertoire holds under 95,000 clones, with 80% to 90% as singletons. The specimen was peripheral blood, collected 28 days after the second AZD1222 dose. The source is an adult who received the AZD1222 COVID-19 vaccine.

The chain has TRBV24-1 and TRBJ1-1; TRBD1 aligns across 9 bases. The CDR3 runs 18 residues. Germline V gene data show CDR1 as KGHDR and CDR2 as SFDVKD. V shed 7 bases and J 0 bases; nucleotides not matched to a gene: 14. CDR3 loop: CATSGTGKVYRMNTEAFF. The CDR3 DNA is TGTGCCACCAGCGGGACAGGGAAGGTTTACAGAATGAACACTGAAGCTTTCTTT.

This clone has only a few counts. CDR3 in amino acids: CASSPSGDSGYTF. In DNA form, the CDR3 reads TGTGCCAGCAGCCCCAGCGGGGACAGTGGCTACACCTTC. The rearrangement uses TRBV7-6 and TRBJ1-2, with 7 bases that match TRBD1. This CDR3 has 13 amino acids. Germline V gene sequence: CDR1 SGHVS, CDR2 FNYEAQ. V dropped 5 bases and J dropped 7; count of bases not matched to a gene: 7.

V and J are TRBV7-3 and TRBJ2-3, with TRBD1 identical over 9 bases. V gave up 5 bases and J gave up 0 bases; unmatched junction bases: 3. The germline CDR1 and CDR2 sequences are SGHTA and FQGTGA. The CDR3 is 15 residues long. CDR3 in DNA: TGTGCCAGCAGCCAAACAGGGGGCAGCACAGATACGCAGTATTTT. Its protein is CASSQTGGSTDTQYF. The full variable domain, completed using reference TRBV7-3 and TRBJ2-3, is GAGVSQTPSNKVTEKGKYVELRCDPISGHTALYWYRQSLGQGPEFLIYFQGTGAADDSGLPNDRFFAVRPEGSVSTLKIQRTERGDSAVYLCASSQTGGSTDTQYFGPGTRLTVL.

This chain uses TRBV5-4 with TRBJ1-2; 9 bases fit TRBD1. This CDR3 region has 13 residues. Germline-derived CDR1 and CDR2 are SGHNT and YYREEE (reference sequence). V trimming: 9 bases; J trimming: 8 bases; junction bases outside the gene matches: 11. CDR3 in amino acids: CATRDREDRGYTF. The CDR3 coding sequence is TGTGCCACCCGGGACAGGGAGGATAGGGGCTACACCTTC. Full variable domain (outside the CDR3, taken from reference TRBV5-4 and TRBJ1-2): ETGVTQSPTHLIKTRGQQVTLRCSSQSGHNTVSWYQQALGQGPQFIFQYYREEENGRGNFPPRFSGLQFPNYSSELNVNALELDDSALYLCATRDREDRGYTFGSGTRLTVV.

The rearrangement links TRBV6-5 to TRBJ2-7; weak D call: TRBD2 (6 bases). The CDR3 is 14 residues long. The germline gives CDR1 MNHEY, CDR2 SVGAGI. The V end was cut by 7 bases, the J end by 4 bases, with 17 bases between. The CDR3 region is CASNGGAGSYEQYF. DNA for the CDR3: TGTGCCAGCAACGGCGGGGCGGGGTCGTACGAGCAGTACTTC.

CDR3 sequence: CATSRVSSNNEQFF. The CDR3, as DNA: TGTGCCACCAGCAGAGTTAGCAGCAACAATGAGCAGTTCTTC. The chain uses TRBV15 and TRBJ2-1; D gene unclear. The V and J ends lost 1 base and 5 bases respectively, with 9 bases between them. Germline-derived CDR1 and CDR2 are LNHNV and YYDKDF (reference sequence). The CDR3 loop spans 14 amino acids.

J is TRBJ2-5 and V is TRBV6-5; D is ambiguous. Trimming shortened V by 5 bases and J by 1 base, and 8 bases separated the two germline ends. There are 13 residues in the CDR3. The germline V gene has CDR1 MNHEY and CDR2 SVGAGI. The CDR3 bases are TGTGCCAGCAGTCCAGACTCCCAAGAGACCCAGTACTTC. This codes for CASSPDSQETQYF.

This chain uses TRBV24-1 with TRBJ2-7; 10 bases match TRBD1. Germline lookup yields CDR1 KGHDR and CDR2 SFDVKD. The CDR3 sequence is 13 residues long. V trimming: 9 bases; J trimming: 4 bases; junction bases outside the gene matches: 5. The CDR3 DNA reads TGTGCCACCGCCGGGGACAGGGGATACGAGCAGTACTTC. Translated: CATAGDRGYEQYF.

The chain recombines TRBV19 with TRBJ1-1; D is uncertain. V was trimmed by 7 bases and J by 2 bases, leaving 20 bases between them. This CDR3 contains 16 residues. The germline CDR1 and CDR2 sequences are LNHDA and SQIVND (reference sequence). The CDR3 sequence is CASIARLGDPNTEAFF. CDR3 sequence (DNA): TGTGCCAGTATCGCTCGTCTAGGAGACCCTAACACTGAAGCTTTCTTT.

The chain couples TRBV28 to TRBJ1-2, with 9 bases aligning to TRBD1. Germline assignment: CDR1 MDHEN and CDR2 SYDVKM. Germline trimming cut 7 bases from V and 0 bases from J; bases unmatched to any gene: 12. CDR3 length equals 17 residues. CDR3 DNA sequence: TGTGCCAGCATCCCCTGGGGGGACAGGGCCCCTAACTATGGCTACACCTTC. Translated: CASIPWGDRAPNYGYTF.

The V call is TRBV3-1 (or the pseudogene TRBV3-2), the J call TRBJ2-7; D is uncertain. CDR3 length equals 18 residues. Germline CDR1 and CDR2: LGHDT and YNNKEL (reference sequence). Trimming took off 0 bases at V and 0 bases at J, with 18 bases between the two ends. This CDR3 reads CASSQDVPSHTSSYEQYF. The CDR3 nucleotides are TGTGCCAGCAGCCAAGATGTGCCGAGCCACACCAGCTCCTACGAGCAGTACTTC.

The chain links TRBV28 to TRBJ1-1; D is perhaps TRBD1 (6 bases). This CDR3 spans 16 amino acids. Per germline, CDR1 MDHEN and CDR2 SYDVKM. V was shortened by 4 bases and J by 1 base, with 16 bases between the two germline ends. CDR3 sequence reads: CASSSYSGTPNTEAFF. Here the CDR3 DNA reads TGTGCCAGCAGTTCATACTCGGGGACACCGAACACTGAAGCTTTCTTT.

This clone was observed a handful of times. The CDR3 region is CASRTTSRRGVEKLFF. In nucleotides, the CDR3 is TGTGCCAGCAGAACTACGTCCCGGAGAGGGGTTGAAAAACTGTTTTTT. V is TRBV28 and J is TRBJ1-4; D is possibly TRBD1 (5 bases). The germline V gene encodes CDR1 MDHEN and CDR2 SYDVKM. This CDR3 is 16 amino acids long. The germline V and J ends were trimmed by 6 bases and 7 bases, with 21 bases remaining between them.

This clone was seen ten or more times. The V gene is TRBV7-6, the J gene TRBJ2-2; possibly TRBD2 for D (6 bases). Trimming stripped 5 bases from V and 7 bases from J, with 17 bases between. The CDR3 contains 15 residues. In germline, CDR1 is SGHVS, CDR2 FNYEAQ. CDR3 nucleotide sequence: TGTGCCAGCAGCCCCCTTACAGCGGGCAACGGGGAGCTGTTTTTT. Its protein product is CASSPLTAGNGELFF.

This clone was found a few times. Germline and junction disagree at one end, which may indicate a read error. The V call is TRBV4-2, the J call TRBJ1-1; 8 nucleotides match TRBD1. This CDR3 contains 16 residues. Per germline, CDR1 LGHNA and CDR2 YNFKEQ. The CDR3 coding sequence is TGTGCCAGCAGGCAAGGGGGTGACAGGGGTGGGACTGAAGCTTTCTTT. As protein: CASRQGGDRGGTEAFF.

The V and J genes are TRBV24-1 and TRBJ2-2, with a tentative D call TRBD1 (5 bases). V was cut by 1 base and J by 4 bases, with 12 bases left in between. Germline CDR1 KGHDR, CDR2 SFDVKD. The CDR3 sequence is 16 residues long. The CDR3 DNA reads TGTGCCACCAGTGATTTCGCCGACAGACGCACCGGGGAGCTGTTTTTT. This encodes CATSDFADRRTGELFF.

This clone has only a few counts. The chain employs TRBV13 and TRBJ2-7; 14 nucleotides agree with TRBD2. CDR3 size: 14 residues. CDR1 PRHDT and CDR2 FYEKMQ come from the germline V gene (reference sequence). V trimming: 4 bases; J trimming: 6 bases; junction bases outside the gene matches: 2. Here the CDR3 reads CASSSGLAGGEQYF. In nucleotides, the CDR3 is TGTGCCAGCAGCTCCGGACTAGCGGGGGGCGAGCAGTACTTC.

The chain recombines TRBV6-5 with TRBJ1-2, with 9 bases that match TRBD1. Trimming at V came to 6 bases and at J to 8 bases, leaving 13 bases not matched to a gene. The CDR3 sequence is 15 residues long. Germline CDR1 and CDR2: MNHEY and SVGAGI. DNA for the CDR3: TGTGCCAGCAGCAAATCCCGGGACAGGGACTGGGGCTACACCTTC. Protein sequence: CASSKSRDRDWGYTF.

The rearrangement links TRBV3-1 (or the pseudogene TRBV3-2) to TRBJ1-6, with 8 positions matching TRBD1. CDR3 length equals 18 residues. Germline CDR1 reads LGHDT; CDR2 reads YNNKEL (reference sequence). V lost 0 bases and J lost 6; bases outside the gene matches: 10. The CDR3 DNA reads TGTGCCAGCAGCCAAGACTGGACAGGGACTAGTGTTAATTCACCCCTCCACTTT. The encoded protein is CASSQDWTGTSVNSPLHF.

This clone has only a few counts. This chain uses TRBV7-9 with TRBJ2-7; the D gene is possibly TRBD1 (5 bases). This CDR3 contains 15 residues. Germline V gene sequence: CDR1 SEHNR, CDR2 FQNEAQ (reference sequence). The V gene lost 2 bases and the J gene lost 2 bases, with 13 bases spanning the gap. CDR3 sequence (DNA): TGTGCCAGCAGCTTACCAACAGGAAGAACCTACGAGCAGTACTTC. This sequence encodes CASSLPTGRTYEQYF. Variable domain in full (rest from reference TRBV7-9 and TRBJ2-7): DTGVSQNPRHKITKRGQNVTFRCDPISEHNRLYWYRQTLGQGPEFLTYFQNEAQLEKSRLLSDRFSAERPKGSFSTLEIQRTEQGDSAMYLCASSLPTGRTYEQYFGPGTRLTVT.